These 2 T cell receptor beta chains came from one sample sequenced in a study of identical twins. TCRdb re-called the 5' RACE reads through MiXCR, storing one row per CDR3 protein. The data contain approximately 490,000 distinct CDR3 sequences, 20% to 25% of them singletons. This sample also appeared in a second study, on yellow fever vaccine responses in identical twins.

The sample taken for sequencing was CD4+ T cells sorted from blood. The source is a woman aged 18-35 years in good health.

The chain is built from TRBV29-1 and TRBJ2-7; D possibly corresponds to TRBD2 (6 bases). The CDR3 runs to 14 residues. Germline V lookup: CDR1 SQVTM, CDR2 ANQGSEA. The ends were cut back, 6 bases at V and 7 bases at J, with 22 bases in the middle. The CDR3 spells CSVTPPGGVREQYF. The DNA of the CDR3 is TGCAGCGTGACCCCTCCCGGAGGGGTGAGGGAGCAGTACTTC.

The chain joins TRBV5-1 to TRBJ2-7; 7 bases fit TRBD1. The J segment lost 1 base and the V segment lost 4 bases, leaving 11 bases of the junction unmatched. The CDR3 contains 16 residues. Germline CDR1 reads SGHRS; CDR2 reads YFSETQ. DNA for the CDR3: TGCGCCAGCAGCACAAACAGGGGCGCAGGGTCCTACGAGCAGTACTTC. Protein product: CASSTNRGAGSYEQYF.